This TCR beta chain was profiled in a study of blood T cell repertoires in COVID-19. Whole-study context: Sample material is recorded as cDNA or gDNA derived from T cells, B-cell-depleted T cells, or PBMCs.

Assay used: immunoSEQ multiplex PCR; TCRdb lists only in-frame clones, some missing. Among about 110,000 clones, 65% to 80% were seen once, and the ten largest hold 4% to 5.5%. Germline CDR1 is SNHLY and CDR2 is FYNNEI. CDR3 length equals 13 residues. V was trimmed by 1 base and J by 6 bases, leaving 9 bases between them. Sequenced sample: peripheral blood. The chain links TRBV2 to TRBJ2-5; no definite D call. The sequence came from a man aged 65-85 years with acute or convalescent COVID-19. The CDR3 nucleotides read TGTGCCAGCAGTGAAGGCGAGTTTAAGACCCAGTACTTC. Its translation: CASSEGEFKTQYF.